Listed below are T cell receptor beta chains from one sample, sequenced in a study of T cells in Graves' hyperthyroidism and ophthalmopathy. In TCRdb, the multiplex PCR reads were re-called with MiXCR into one record per CDR3 protein. Of more than 350,000 distinct CDR3 sequences listed, nearly 15% are singletons. The sample was blood. All receptors derive from a woman aged 55-70 years with Graves' ophthalmopathy. Each CDR3 is given with its conserved first and last residue. D genes are given only for firm matches. The size entry is marked missing in some rows and otherwise reads once, few, many or a size class.

TRBJ2-1 13 . TRBV20-1 many CSATGTMYNEQFF TGCAGTGCTACCGGGACAATGTACAATGAGCAGTTCTTC
TRBJ2-1 13 . TRBV5-6 . CASSRRGSYEQFF TGTGCCAGCAGCCGACGGGGGTCCTATGAGCAGTTCTTC
TRBJ2-3 14 TRBD1 TRBV19 . CASSPTGGADTQYF TGTGCCAGTAGCCCCACAGGGGGCGCAGATACGCAGTATTTT
TRBJ2-7 15 TRBD2 TRBV20-1 many CSARDPASGSYEQYF TGCAGTGCTAGAGACCCGGCTAGCGGGTCCTACGAGCAGTACTTC
TRBJ2-7 13 . TRBV7-2 . CASSSPVGSEQYF TGTGCCAGCAGCTCCCCCGTGGGTTCCGAGCAGTACTTC
TRBJ2-1 14 . TRBV12-3/TRBV12-4 many CASSPGTLDNEQFF TGTGCCAGCAGTCCGGGGACCCTAGACAATGAGCAGTTCTTC
TRBJ2-7 14 . TRBV10-1 many CASSEGTYPYEQYF TGCGCCAGCAGTGAAGGGACGTATCCCTACGAGCAGTACTTC
TRBJ1-1 11 . TRBV28 few CASSLRNEAFF TGTGCCAGCAGTCTCCGAAATGAAGCTTTCTTT
TRBJ2-5 16 TRBD2 TRBV6-5 . CASSLVLAGPQETQYF TGTGCCAGCAGCTTAGTTTTAGCGGGCCCACAAGAGACCCAGTACTTC
TRBJ2-7 15 . TRBV27 few CASSLTRESAYEQYF TGTGCCAGCAGTTTAACCCGGGAGTCTGCCTACGAGCAGTACTTC
TRBJ1-2 19 . TRBV7-2 . CASSLEGTVQGGRIYGYTF TGTGCCAGCAGCTTAGAAGGCACGGTTCAGGGTGGCAGGATCTATGGCTACACCTTC
TRBJ1-5 14 TRBD1 TRBV2 once CASTWTGGNQPQHF TGTGCCAGCACCTGGACAGGGGGCAATCAGCCCCAGCATTTT
TRBJ2-7 12 . TRBV25-1 few CASSEGLPEQYF TGTGCCAGCAGTGAGGGGCTTCCCGAGCAGTACTTC
TRBJ2-7 12 . TRBV30 many CAGTSRPYEQYF TGTGCCGGAACTAGCAGACCCTACGAGCAGTACTTC
TRBJ2-5 13 . TRBV30 many CAWSLGAQETQYF TGTGCCTGGAGTCTAGGGGCCCAAGAGACCCAGTACTTC
TRBJ2-1 14 . TRBV30 many CAWSIGSGYNEQFF TGTGCCTGGAGTATCGGGAGTGGGTACAATGAGCAGTTCTTC
TRBJ2-1 14 TRBD1 TRBV4-2 . CASSQDDRVGEQFF TGTGCCAGCAGCCAAGATGACAGGGTGGGTGAGCAGTTCTTC
TRBJ2-5 13 . TRBV19 few CASATEYQETQYF TGTGCCAGTGCTACAGAGTACCAAGAGACCCAGTACTTC
TRBJ2-1 16 . TRBV7-2 . CASSPGGGRTYNEQFF TGTGCCAGCAGCCCAGGGGGAGGGAGAACCTACAATGAGCAGTTCTTC
TRBJ2-1 14 TRBD2 TRBV2 many CASSRTSGHNEQFF TGTGCCAGCAGTAGGACTAGCGGTCACAATGAGCAGTTCTTC
TRBJ2-7 18 TRBD2 TRBV9 many CASSGVASGSPSSYEQYF TGTGCCAGCAGCGGCGTGGCTAGCGGGAGCCCAAGCTCCTACGAGCAGTACTTC
TRBJ2-1 16 TRBD1 TRBV12-3/TRBV12-4 many CASSPARGGRGNEQFF TGTGCCAGCAGTCCGGCCAGGGGCGGCAGGGGGAATGAGCAGTTCTTC
TRBJ2-7 14 . TRBV20-1 . CSASTTSSSREQYF TGCAGTGCTAGTACGACTAGTTCGTCGCGCGAGCAGTACTTC
TRBJ2-1 15 TRBD2 TRBV6-2/TRBV6-3 . CASSYSHSGRNEQFF TGTGCCAGCAGTTACTCGCATAGCGGGAGGAATGAGCAGTTCTTC
TRBJ1-1 14 TRBD1 TRBV7-3 many CASSTTGRNTEAFF TGTGCCAGCAGCACGACAGGGCGGAACACTGAAGCTTTCTTT
TRBJ2-1 15 . TRBV2 many CASSGSTSLSNEQFF TGTGCCAGCAGCGGGTCCACTAGTCTGTCGAATGAGCAGTTCTTC
TRBJ2-7 14 TRBD2 TRBV6-2/TRBV6-3 . CASRRPGLRGEQYF TGTGCCAGCAGACGCCCGGGACTACGCGGCGAGCAGTACTTC
TRBJ2-3 14 . TRBV5-1 many CASSIGGTTDTQYF TGCGCCAGCAGTATCGGGGGTACCACAGATACGCAGTATTTT
TRBJ1-1 14 . TRBV6-1 . CASSRGLLNTEAFF TGTGCCAGCAGTCGCGGTCTTTTGAACACTGAAGCTTTCTTT
TRBJ2-5 16 TRBD1 TRBV11-1 few CASSWGTGAHQETQYF TGTGCCAGCAGTTGGGGGACAGGGGCGCACCAAGAGACCCAGTACTTC
TRBJ1-2 14 . TRBV18 many CASSPPGPLYGYTF TGTGCCAGCTCACCACCGGGGCCTCTCTATGGCTACACCTTC
TRBJ2-1 13 . TRBV6-1 many CATGWNTYNEQFF TGTGCGACGGGGTGGAATACCTACAATGAGCAGTTCTTC
TRBJ2-1 14 TRBD2 TRBV10-2 . CASSTSGRGNEQFF TGCGCCAGCAGTACTAGCGGGAGAGGCAATGAGCAGTTCTTC
TRBJ2-5 12 . TRBV4-1 few CASSLGGGAQYF TGCGCCAGCAGCCTAGGGGGGGGGGCCCAGTACTTC
TRBJ1-2 16 . TRBV28 many CASSFSGGAVIGGYTF TGTGCCAGCAGTTTCTCGGGGGGCGCTGTTATCGGTGGCTACACCTTC
TRBJ2-6 17 . TRBV5-1 . CASSFSTGQSRANVLTF TGCGCCAGCAGCTTCTCTACTGGACAGAGCAGGGCCAACGTCCTGACTTTC
TRBJ2-3 14 TRBD2 TRBV10-2 many CASSDGGRAATQYF TGCGCCAGCAGTGATGGGGGGAGGGCCGCTACGCAGTATTTT
TRBJ2-1 15 . TRBV6-2/TRBV6-3 many CASSRTSKAYNEQFF TGTGCCAGCAGCCGCACTAGCAAGGCCTACAATGAGCAGTTCTTC
TRBJ2-1 15 . TRBV12-5 many CASGPDGDGYNEQFF TGTGCTAGTGGGCCAGACGGGGACGGCTACAATGAGCAGTTCTTC
TRBJ2-2 15 TRBD2 TRBV28 few CASSLPSGSVGELFF TGTGCCAGCAGTTTACCTAGCGGGAGTGTCGGGGAGCTGTTTTTT
TRBJ2-6 17 TRBD1 TRBV5-1 . CASSGTGGNSGANVLTF TGCGCCAGCAGCGGGACAGGGGGCAACTCTGGGGCCAACGTCCTGACTTTC
TRBJ2-1 16 TRBD1 TRBV5-1 . CASSLVGTGVMNEQFF TGCGCCAGCAGCTTAGTCGGGACAGGGGTGATGAATGAGCAGTTCTTC
TRBJ1-5 14 . TRBV6-1 many CASSLAGPNQPQHF TGTGCCAGCTCCCTTGCGGGCCCAAATCAGCCCCAGCATTTT
TRBJ2-2 14 . TRBV2 many CASRKDRHNGELFF TGTGCCAGCAGGAAAGACAGGCATAACGGGGAGCTGTTTTTT
TRBJ1-1 15 . TRBV5-1 many CASSWTQSVSAEAFF TGCGCCAGCAGCTGGACACAGTCGGTCTCCGCTGAAGCTTTCTTT
TRBJ2-5 14 . TRBV11-2 few CASSLHGGWETQYF TGTGCCAGCAGCTTACACGGGGGTTGGGAGACCCAGTACTTC
TRBJ2-3 11 . TRBV30 many CAWSVEDTQYF TGTGCCTGGAGTGTTGAGGATACGCAGTATTTT
TRBJ2-2 16 TRBD2 TRBV7-9 many CASSIGGTSSPGELFF TGTGCCAGCAGCATCGGCGGGACTAGTTCTCCCGGCGAGCTGTTTTTT
TRBJ2-1 14 . TRBV28 many CASSFQGPYNEQFF TGTGCCAGCAGTTTTCAAGGGCCCTACAATGAGCAGTTCTTC
TRBJ2-7 15 TRBD2 TRBV3-1 many CASSLSSGSSYEQYF TGTGCCAGCAGCCTTTCTAGCGGGAGCTCCTACGAGCAGTACTTC
TRBJ1-6 14 TRBD1 TRBV6-1 many CASSLDRVRSPLHF TGTGCCAGCAGTTTGGACAGGGTTCGGTCACCCCTCCACTTT
TRBJ2-5 12 . TRBV2 many CASTQEQETQYF TGTGCCAGCACCCAGGAGCAAGAGACCCAGTACTTC
TRBJ1-4 16 . TRBV12-3/TRBV12-4 . CASSFSSTGLDEKLFF TGTGCCAGCAGTTTTTCCTCTACAGGCTTAGATGAAAAACTGTTTTTT